This T cell receptor beta chain was sequenced during a study of shared clonotypes between healthy human individuals. Broader study findings: Despite large depth, sorted-subset datasets appeared incompletely sequenced.

CDR3 length: 16 amino acids. Germline CDR1 is SEHNR and CDR2 is FQNEAQ (reference sequence). Trimming removed 1 base from V and 4 bases from J; junction bases left unmatched: 6. Deep-level settings were used for running the assay. TCRdb keeps only in-frame clones here, not all; method: immunoSEQ multiplex PCR. The sample yields about 2.3 million clones, more than 80% seen once. With regard to this clone: Its cognate antigen is unknown.

Sequencing was carried out using naive CD4+ T cells from PBMCs. Subset noted: CD45RA+ positively selected. This clonotype was obtained from a man between 18 and 29 years old in good health. Some clones in this sample may be carry-over from other donors' samples. V is TRBV7-9 and J is TRBJ2-1, with 8 nucleotides matching TRBD1. CDR3 protein: CASSLVSGTGYNEQFF. For the CDR3, the DNA is TGTGCCAGCAGCTTAGTTTCAGGGACAGGATACAATGAGCAGTTCTTC.